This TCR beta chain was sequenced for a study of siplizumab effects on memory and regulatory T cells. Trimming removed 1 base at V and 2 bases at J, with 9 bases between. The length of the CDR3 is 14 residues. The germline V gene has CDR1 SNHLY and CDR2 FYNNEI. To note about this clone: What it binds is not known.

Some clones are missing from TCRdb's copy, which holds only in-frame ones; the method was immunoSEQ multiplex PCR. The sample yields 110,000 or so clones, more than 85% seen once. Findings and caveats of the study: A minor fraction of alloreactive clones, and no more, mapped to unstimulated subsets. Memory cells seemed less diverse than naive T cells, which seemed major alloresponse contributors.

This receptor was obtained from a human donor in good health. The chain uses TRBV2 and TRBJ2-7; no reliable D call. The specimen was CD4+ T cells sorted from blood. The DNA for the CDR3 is TGTGCCAGCAGTGAAGGGGCGGCCACCTACGAGCAGTACTTC. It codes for CASSEGAATYEQYF.